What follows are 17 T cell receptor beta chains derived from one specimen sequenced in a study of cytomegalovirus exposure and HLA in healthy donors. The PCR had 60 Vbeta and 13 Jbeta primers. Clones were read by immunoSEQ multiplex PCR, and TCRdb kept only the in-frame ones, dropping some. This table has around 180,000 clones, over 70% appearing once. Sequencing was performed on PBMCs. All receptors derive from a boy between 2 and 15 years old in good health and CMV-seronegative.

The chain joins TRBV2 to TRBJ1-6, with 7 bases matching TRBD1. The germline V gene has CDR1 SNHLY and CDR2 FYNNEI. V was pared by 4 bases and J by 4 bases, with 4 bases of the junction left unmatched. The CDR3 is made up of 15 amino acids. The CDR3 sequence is CASSASRGYNSPLHF. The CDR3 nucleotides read TGTGCCAGCAGTGCGTCCAGGGGGTATAATTCACCCCTCCACTTT.

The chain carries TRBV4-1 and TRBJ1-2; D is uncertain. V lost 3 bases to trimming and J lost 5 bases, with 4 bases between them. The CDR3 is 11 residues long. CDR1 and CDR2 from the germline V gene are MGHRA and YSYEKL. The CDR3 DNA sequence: TGCGCCAGCAGCCAGGAGTATGGCTACACCTTC. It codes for CASSQEYGYTF.

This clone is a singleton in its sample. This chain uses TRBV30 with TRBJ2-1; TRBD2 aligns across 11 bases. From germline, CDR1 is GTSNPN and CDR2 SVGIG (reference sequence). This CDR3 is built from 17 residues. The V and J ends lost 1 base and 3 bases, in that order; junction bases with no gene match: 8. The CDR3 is CAWSGSRTSGFYNEQFF. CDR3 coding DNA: TGTGCCTGGAGTGGTTCCAGGACTAGCGGGTTCTACAATGAGCAGTTCTTC.

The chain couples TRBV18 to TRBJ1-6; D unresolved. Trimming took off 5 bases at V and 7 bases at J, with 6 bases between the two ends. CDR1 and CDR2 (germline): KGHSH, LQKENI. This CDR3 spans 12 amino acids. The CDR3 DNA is TGTGCCAGCTCATCCCTCAATTCACCCCTCCACTTT. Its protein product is CASSSLNSPLHF.

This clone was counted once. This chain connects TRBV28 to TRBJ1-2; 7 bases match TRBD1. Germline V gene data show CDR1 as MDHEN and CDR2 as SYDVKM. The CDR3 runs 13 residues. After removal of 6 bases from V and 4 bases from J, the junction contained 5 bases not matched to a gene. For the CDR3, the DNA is TGTGCCAGCAGCCTAAGGGACAGCTATGGCTACACCTTC. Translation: CASSLRDSYGYTF.

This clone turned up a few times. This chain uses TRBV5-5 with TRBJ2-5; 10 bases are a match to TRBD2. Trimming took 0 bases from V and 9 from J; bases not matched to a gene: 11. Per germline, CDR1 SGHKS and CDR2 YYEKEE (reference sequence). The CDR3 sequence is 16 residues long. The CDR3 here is CASSLAVAGGLPAQYF. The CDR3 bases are TGTGCCAGCAGCTTGGCCGTAGCGGGAGGCCTTCCGGCCCAGTACTTC.

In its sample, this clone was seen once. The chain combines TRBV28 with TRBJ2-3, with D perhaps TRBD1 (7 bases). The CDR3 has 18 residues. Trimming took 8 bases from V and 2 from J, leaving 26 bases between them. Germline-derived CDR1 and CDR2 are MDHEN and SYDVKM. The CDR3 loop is CASRTTRQTGTVTDTQYF. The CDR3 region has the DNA TGTGCCAGCCGGACTACGAGGCAGACAGGGACAGTCACAGATACGCAGTATTTT.

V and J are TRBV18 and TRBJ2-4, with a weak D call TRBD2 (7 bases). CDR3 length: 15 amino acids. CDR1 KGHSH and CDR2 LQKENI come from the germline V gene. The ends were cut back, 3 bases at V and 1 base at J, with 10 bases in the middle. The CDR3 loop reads CASSPGGGAKNIQYF. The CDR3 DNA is TGTGCCAGCTCACCGGGAGGGGGTGCCAAAAACATTCAGTACTTC.

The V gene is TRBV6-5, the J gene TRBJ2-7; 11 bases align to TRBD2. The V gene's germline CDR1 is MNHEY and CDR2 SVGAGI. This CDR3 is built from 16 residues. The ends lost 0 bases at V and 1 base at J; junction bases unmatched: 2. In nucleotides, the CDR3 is TGTGCCAGCAGTTACTCCGGACTAGCGGGTTCCTACGAGCAGTACTTC. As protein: CASSYSGLAGSYEQYF.

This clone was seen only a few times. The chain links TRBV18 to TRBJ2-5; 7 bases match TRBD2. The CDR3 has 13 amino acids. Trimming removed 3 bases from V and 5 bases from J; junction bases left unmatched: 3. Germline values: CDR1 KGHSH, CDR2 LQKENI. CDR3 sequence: CASSPREGETQYF. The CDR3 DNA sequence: TGTGCCAGCTCACCGAGGGAGGGCGAGACCCAGTACTTC.

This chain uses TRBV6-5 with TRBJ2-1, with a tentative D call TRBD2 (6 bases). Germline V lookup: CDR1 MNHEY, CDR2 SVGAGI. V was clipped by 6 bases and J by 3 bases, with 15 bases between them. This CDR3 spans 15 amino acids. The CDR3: CASRGTGGLYNEQFF. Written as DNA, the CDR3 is TGTGCCAGCAGAGGAACCGGAGGGCTCTACAATGAGCAGTTCTTC.

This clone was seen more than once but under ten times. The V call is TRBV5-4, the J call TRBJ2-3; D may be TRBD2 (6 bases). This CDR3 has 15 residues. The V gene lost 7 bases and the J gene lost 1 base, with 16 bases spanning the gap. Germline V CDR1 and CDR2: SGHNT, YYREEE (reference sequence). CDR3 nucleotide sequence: TGTGCCAGCGCACCGGGGGAGTGGGGCACAGATACGCAGTATTTT. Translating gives CASAPGEWGTDTQYF.

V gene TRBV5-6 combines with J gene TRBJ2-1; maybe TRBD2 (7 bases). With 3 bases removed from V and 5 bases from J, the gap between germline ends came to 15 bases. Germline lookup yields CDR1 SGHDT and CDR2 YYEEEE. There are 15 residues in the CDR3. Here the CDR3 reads CASSWGAGADNEQFF. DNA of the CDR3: TGTGCCAGCAGCTGGGGGGCGGGAGCGGACAATGAGCAGTTCTTC.

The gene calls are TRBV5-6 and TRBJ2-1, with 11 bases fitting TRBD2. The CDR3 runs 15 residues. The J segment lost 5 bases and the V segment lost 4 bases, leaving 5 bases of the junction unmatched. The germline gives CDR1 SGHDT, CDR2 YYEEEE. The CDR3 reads CASSGTSGSHNEQFF. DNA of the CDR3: TGTGCCAGCAGCGGGACTAGCGGAAGCCACAATGAGCAGTTCTTC.

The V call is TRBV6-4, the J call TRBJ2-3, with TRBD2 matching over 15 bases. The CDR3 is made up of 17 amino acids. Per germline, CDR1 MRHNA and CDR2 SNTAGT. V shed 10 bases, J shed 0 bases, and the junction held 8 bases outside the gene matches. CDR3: CATLGLAGGQSTDTQYF. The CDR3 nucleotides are TGTGCCACCCTGGGACTAGCGGGGGGCCAAAGCACAGATACGCAGTATTTT.

Written as DNA, the CDR3 is TGTGCAAGTCGCTTTGGTCCGGGTCTATTCAGCAATCAGCCCCAGCATTTT. Amino acids: CASRFGPGLFSNQPQHF. This rearrangement joins TRBV12-2 to TRBJ1-5. TRBV12-2 is a documented pseudogene. The CDR3 contains 17 residues.

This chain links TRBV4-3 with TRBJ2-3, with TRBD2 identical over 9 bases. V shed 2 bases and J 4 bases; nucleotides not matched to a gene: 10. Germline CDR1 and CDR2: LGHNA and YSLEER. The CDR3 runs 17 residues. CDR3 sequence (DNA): TGCGCCAGCAGCCAAAATTGGCTAGCGGGGTTTGCAGATACGCAGTATTTT. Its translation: CASSQNWLAGFADTQYF.